A single sample is the source of the 31 T cell receptor beta chains below, sequenced in a study of a mutant IDH1 vaccine in newly diagnosed glioma. What these receptors recognize is not known. This sample's time point: week 47, end of study. Topical imiquimod was applied with each vaccine dose, which held 300 ug of mutant IDH1 20-mer peptide. The table came from immunoSEQ multiplex PCR; TCRdb's copy has only in-frame clones and leaves some out. The sample yields about 56,000 clones, around 86% seen once. Sample: PBMCs, taken from a glioma patient whose treatment included an IDH1 peptide vaccine. Every receptor here comes from a woman aged 45-60 years with glioma.

The rearrangement uses TRBV2 and TRBJ2-7, with D possibly matching TRBD2 (5 bases). Trimming shortened V by 7 bases and J by 6 bases, and 16 bases separated the two germline ends. CDR1 and CDR2 from the germline V gene are SNHLY and FYNNEI. This CDR3 is 13 amino acids long. This chain's CDR3 is CASIEDLAGEQYF. The CDR3 DNA sequence: TGTGCCAGCATAGAGGATCTAGCTGGCGAGCAGTACTTC.

The gene calls are TRBV6-5 and TRBJ1-5, with D possibly being TRBD1 (6 bases). From germline, CDR1 is MNHEY and CDR2 SVGAGI. V was cut by 5 bases and J by 2 bases, with 10 bases left in between. The CDR3 consists of 14 residues. The CDR3 DNA reads as TGTGCCAGCAGTCCAGACAGGCGCAATCAGCCCCAGCATTTT. Translating it yields CASSPDRRNQPQHF.

The chain links TRBV18 to TRBJ1-3; no firm D call. Germline loops: CDR1 KGHSH, CDR2 LQKENI. Trimming took off 4 bases at V and 3 bases at J, with 7 bases between the two ends. The CDR3 extends over 13 amino acids. The CDR3 DNA reads TGTGCCAGCTCACTTCGAGGTGGAAACACCATATATTTT. Encoded protein: CASSLRGGNTIYF.

Here the CDR3 DNA reads TGTGCCAGCAGCGTAGGTGCTGCGGGGACCCAGTACTTC. It translates to CASSVGAAGTQYF. The V gene is TRBV9, the J gene TRBJ2-5, with D perhaps matching TRBD2 (5 bases). CDR1 SGDLS and CDR2 YYNGEE come from the germline V gene. The CDR3 is 13 amino acids. Trimming removed 0 bases at V and 7 bases at J, with 10 bases between.

This chain connects TRBV5-6 to TRBJ1-6, with 8 nucleotides matching TRBD1. Germline-derived CDR1 and CDR2 are SGHDT and YYEEEE. Trimming at V came to 3 bases and at J to 5 bases, leaving 4 bases not matched to a gene. The CDR3 runs 15 residues. The CDR3 is CASSSIQGDNSPLHF. CDR3 nucleotides: TGTGCCAGCAGCTCGATACAGGGGGATAATTCACCCCTCCACTTT.

The chain combines TRBV9 with TRBJ2-7; TRBD1 agrees at 10 bases. The CDR3 extends over 14 amino acids. CDR1 and CDR2 from the germline V gene are SGDLS and YYNGEE. Unmatched junction bases numbered 3, after V lost 3 bases and J lost 3 bases. CDR3 bases: TGTGCCAGCAGCGGCGGGACAGGGGACTACGAGCAGTACTTC. This sequence encodes CASSGGTGDYEQYF.

The rearrangement uses TRBV6-4 and TRBJ1-1, with D maybe TRBD1 (5 bases). Trimming left V 5 bases short and J 1 base short, with 8 bases between. Germline V lookup: CDR1 MRHNA, CDR2 SNTAGT. This CDR3 region has 13 residues. The CDR3 DNA reads TGTGCCAGCAGTACAGGTGAGAACACTGAAGCTTTCTTT. Its translation: CASSTGENTEAFF.

The chain combines TRBV19 with TRBJ1-1; D is undetermined. The CDR3 consists of 13 residues. CDR1 is LNHDA and CDR2 is SQIVND in the germline V gene (reference sequence). V was clipped by 4 bases and J by 0 bases, with 6 bases between them. The CDR3 sequence: CASSTRVNTEAFF. The CDR3 DNA is TGTGCCAGTAGTACCCGGGTGAACACTGAAGCTTTCTTT.

This clone appeared once. As DNA, the CDR3 is TGTGCCAGCATTTCGGACTTAGGAGGGAATCAGCCCCAGCATTTT. This codes for CASISDLGGNQPQHF. This chain joins TRBV2 and TRBJ1-5; no clear D. CDR1 is SNHLY and CDR2 is FYNNEI in the germline V gene. Trimming took off 7 bases at V and 4 bases at J, with 17 bases between the two ends. The CDR3 is 15 amino acids.

V usage is TRBV9 and J usage is TRBJ1-1, with 10 bases lining up with TRBD1. CDR3 size: 15 residues. The V gene's germline CDR1 is SGDLS and CDR2 YYNGEE. J gave up 5 bases and V 1 base, and 5 bases lay outside the gene matches. Here the CDR3 DNA reads TGTGCCAGCAGCGTATTGGGACAGGGGTGGACTGAAGCTTTCTTT. Translation: CASSVLGQGWTEAFF.

For the CDR3, the DNA is TGTGCCAGCAGCGTAGGAGAAGGAGATTATTCACCCCTCCACTTT. Translated, it gives CASSVGEGDYSPLHF. The rearrangement joins TRBV9 to TRBJ1-6; D not certain. V was shortened by 0 bases and J by 8 bases, with 12 bases between the two germline ends. The CDR3 is 15 residues long. Germline CDR1 reads SGDLS; CDR2 reads YYNGEE. Drawing the rest from reference TRBV9 and TRBJ1-6, the complete variable domain is DSGVTQTPKHLITATGQRVTLRCSPRSGDLSVYWYQQSLDQGLQFLIQYYNGEERAKGNILERFSAQQFPDLHSELNLSSLELGDSALYFCASSVGEGDYSPLHFGNGTRLTVT.

The chain employs TRBV7-8 and TRBJ1-3, with D possibly matching TRBD1 (5 bases). The ends were cut back, 1 base at V and 8 bases at J, with 12 bases in the middle. The length of the CDR3 is 14 residues. Germline V gives CDR1 SGHVS, CDR2 FQNEAQ. CDR3 DNA sequence: TGTGCCAGCAGCTTAGAGGGACTTATCGACACCATATATTTT. Protein: CASSLEGLIDTIYF.

In this sample, this clone turned up once. The rearrangement uses TRBV7-2 and TRBJ2-7, with D possibly being TRBD2 (6 bases). Per germline, CDR1 SGHTA and CDR2 FQGNSA. The CDR3 contains 16 residues. The germline V and J ends were trimmed by 5 bases and 0 bases, with 17 bases remaining between them. The CDR3 is CASSIRAGGSSYEQYF. The CDR3 DNA is TGTGCCAGCAGCATTAGGGCCGGGGGATCCTCCTACGAGCAGTACTTC.

The genes are TRBV27 and TRBJ2-7, with a tentative D call TRBD2 (6 bases). CDR1 and CDR2 from the germline V gene are MNHEY and SMNVEV (reference sequence). Trimming took off 2 bases at V and 0 bases at J, with 11 bases between the two ends. The CDR3 length is 15 residues. CDR3 in DNA: TGTGCCAGCAGTTTAATCGGAGGGAGCTCCTACGAGCAGTACTTC. Translation: CASSLIGGSSYEQYF.

J is TRBJ1-5 and V is TRBV19; no firm D call. This CDR3 comprises 14 residues. V gave up 1 base and J gave up 3 bases, with 7 bases separating them. The V gene's germline CDR1 is LNHDA and CDR2 SQIVND (reference sequence). The CDR3 DNA sequence: TGTGCCAGTAGTATAGCCAAAACCAATCAGCCCCAGCATTTT. Protein: CASSIAKTNQPQHF.

This chain joins TRBV12-5 and TRBJ1-4, with D tentatively TRBD1 (6 bases). From germline, CDR1 is LGHNT and CDR2 FRNRAP. The germline V and J ends were trimmed by 8 bases and 8 bases, with 18 bases remaining between them. The CDR3 has 14 amino acids. The CDR3 reads CASQFRGGEEKLFF. The CDR3 DNA sequence: TGTGCTAGTCAATTCCGGGGGGGCGAAGAAAAACTGTTTTTT.

J is TRBJ2-7 and V is TRBV27, with TRBD1 matching 8 bases. The germline V gene encodes CDR1 MNHEY and CDR2 SMNVEV (reference sequence). J gave up 6 bases and V 5 bases, and 9 bases lay outside the gene matches. The CDR3 runs 14 residues. The CDR3 nucleotides are TGTGCCAGCAGTCTGACGAGGACAGGGAGCGAGCAGTACTTC. This encodes CASSLTRTGSEQYF.

The chain couples TRBV6-6 to TRBJ1-6; 7 nucleotides align to TRBD1. V lost 6 bases, J lost 6 bases, and 2 bases stayed unmatched. Looked up from germline, CDR1 is MNHNY and CDR2 is SVGAGI (reference sequence). CDR3 size: 13 residues. The CDR3 coding sequence is TGTGCCAGCAGGGGGACAGCTAATTCACCCCTCCACTTT. Translation: CASRGTANSPLHF.

V gene TRBV5-1 combines with J gene TRBJ2-5; D possibly corresponds to TRBD2 (6 bases). The germline V gene encodes CDR1 SGHRS and CDR2 YFSETQ. The CDR3 spans 19 residues. The V and J ends lost 0 bases and 1 base respectively, with 22 bases between them. CDR3 amino acids: CASSLAPATSSSGQETQYF. The DNA of the CDR3 is TGCGCCAGCAGCTTGGCCCCCGCGACTAGTTCCTCTGGCCAAGAGACCCAGTACTTC.

The chain employs TRBV4-1 and TRBJ1-5; a weak D match, TRBD1 (5 bases). Germline V gives CDR1 MGHRA, CDR2 YSYEKL. The CDR3 loop spans 16 amino acids. V was shortened by 0 bases and J by 7 bases, with 16 bases between the two germline ends. DNA of the CDR3: TGCGCCAGCAGCCAAGATCTGCCGCGGGGGAGACAGCCCCAGCATTTT. This encodes CASSQDLPRGRQPQHF.

The rearrangement joins TRBV7-9 to TRBJ2-3; no firm D call. The V and J ends lost 5 bases and 1 base respectively, with 13 bases between them. Germline V gives CDR1 SEHNR, CDR2 FQNEAQ (reference sequence). The CDR3 has 15 residues. This CDR3 reads CASSHPTAGTDTQYF. The CDR3 DNA reads TGTGCCAGCAGCCATCCGACGGCCGGCACAGATACGCAGTATTTT.

The chain recombines TRBV5-1 with TRBJ2-7; D unresolved. The CDR3 has 12 residues. The germline V and J ends were trimmed by 3 bases and 3 bases, with 7 bases remaining between them. Germline values: CDR1 SGHRS, CDR2 YFSETQ. The CDR3 is CASSSPNYEQYF. CDR3 bases: TGCGCCAGCAGCTCACCCAACTACGAGCAGTACTTC.

The CDR3: CASSLPQGYGYTF. The CDR3 bases are TGTGCCAGCAGCCTCCCTCAGGGCTATGGCTACACCTTC. The rearrangement links TRBV9 to TRBJ1-2; the D gene is possibly TRBD1 (5 bases). V was cut by 4 bases and J by 4 bases, with 11 bases left in between. This CDR3 comprises 13 residues. Germline CDR1 and CDR2: SGDLS and YYNGEE.

V gene TRBV29-1 combines with J gene TRBJ2-1; no definite D call. V was shortened by 2 bases and J by 7 bases, with 12 bases between the two germline ends. The length of the CDR3 is 13 residues. Germline CDR1 SQVTM, CDR2 ANQGSEA. The CDR3 nucleotides are TGCAGCGTTGAAACTCCTGGCTGGAATGAGCAGTTCTTC. This codes for CSVETPGWNEQFF.

The V call is TRBV6-4, the J call TRBJ1-1; tentative D call: TRBD1 (5 bases). V lost 2 bases, J lost 6 bases, and 10 bases lay in between. Germline lookup yields CDR1 MRHNA and CDR2 SNTAGT. This CDR3 has 13 amino acids. The DNA for the CDR3 is TGTGCCAGCAGTGACCGGGGGTCGGCTGAAGCTTTCTTT. The encoded protein is CASSDRGSAEAFF.

This clone has only one observation. V is TRBV27 and J is TRBJ2-5; TRBD2 is a possible D gene (6 bases). The J call may be in error: the DNA end matches TRBJ2-7 better. Germline V gives CDR1 MNHEY, CDR2 SMNVEV (reference sequence). The CDR3 contains 14 residues. DNA of the CDR3: TGTGCCAGCAGTCCTCAGGGTAGGCGGGGCGAGCAGTACTTC. Protein: CASSPQGRRGEQYF.

This chain uses TRBV14 with TRBJ1-6, with unresolved D. Per the germline V gene, CDR1 is SGHDN and CDR2 is FVKESK. This CDR3 contains 14 residues. Trimming removed 6 bases from V and 7 bases from J, with 13 bases in between. In DNA form, the CDR3 reads TGTGCCAGCAGACAGACGCAAAAGAATTCACCCCTCCACTTT. This sequence encodes CASRQTQKNSPLHF.

This clone has a single count. The V and J genes are TRBV25-1 and TRBJ2-7; TRBD1 matches at 8 bases. This CDR3 comprises 14 residues. J gave up 1 base and V 6 bases, and 5 bases lay outside the gene matches. Germline V gene data show CDR1 as MGHDK and CDR2 as SYGVNS. For the CDR3, the DNA is TGTGCCAGCAGAGGACAGGGTCTATCCTACGAGCAGTACTTC. This translates into CASRGQGLSYEQYF.

The chain has TRBV15 and TRBJ1-6; 9 positions match TRBD1. CDR3 length equals 16 residues. Per the germline V gene, CDR1 is LNHNV and CDR2 is YYDKDF (reference sequence). Trimming removed 3 bases from V and 5 bases from J; junction bases left unmatched: 5. CDR3 DNA sequence: TGTGCCACCAGCAGCCCGGACAGGGGCCATAATTCACCCCTCCACTTT. Its protein product is CATSSPDRGHNSPLHF.

The chain has TRBV6-5 and TRBJ2-7, with TRBD1 matching 7 bases. The germline CDR1 and CDR2 sequences are MNHEY and SVGAGI. The ends lost 2 bases at V and 2 bases at J; junction bases unmatched: 6. The CDR3 sequence is 15 residues long. This CDR3 is CASSYPRQGAYEQYF. In nucleotides, the CDR3 is TGTGCCAGCAGTTACCCTCGACAGGGCGCCTACGAGCAGTACTTC.

The rearrangement uses TRBV19 and TRBJ1-2; D gene ambiguous. This CDR3 spans 10 amino acids. V lost 9 bases to trimming and J lost 8 bases, with 10 bases between them. Germline V lookup: CDR1 LNHDA, CDR2 SQIVND (reference sequence). CDR3 in amino acids: CASRKGGYTF. CDR3 coding DNA: TGTGCCAGCCGCAAAGGGGGCTACACCTTC.